Listed below are T cell receptor beta chains from one sample, sequenced in a study of cytomegalovirus exposure and HLA in healthy donors. TCRdb's copy holds only in-frame clones and misses some; the assay was immunoSEQ multiplex PCR. The profile shows about 180,000 clones, over 80% of them singletons. What was sequenced was PBMCs. The receptors originated from a girl between 5 and 17 years old in good health and CMV-seropositive. Both conserved end residues are part of each CDR3. The order of the fields is clone size, J gene, D gene, V gene, CDR3 DNA, CDR3 protein. D genes are given only for firm matches. Clone size, where shown, is once, few, many, or a class for clones that have expanded.

size: -
J: TRBJ2-7
D: TRBD1
V: TRBV10-1
DNA: TGCGCCAGCAGTGCGGGACAGGGGCCGGGCTACGAGCAGTACTTC
CDR3: CASSAGQGPGYEQYF

size: once
J: TRBJ2-4
D: -
V: TRBV2
DNA: TGTGCCAGCAGTGAGGAGGTGGTGACCAAAAACATTCAGTACTTC
CDR3: CASSEEVVTKNIQYF

size: -
J: TRBJ2-5
D: -
V: TRBV28
DNA: TGTGCCAGCACTACGGGTGGGGGAGGCGAGACCCAGTACTTC
CDR3: CASTTGGGGETQYF

size: -
J: TRBJ2-7
D: -
V: TRBV29-1
DNA: TGCAGCGTTGAATACGGAGGGACCGAAGGCTCCTACGAGCAGTACTTC
CDR3: CSVEYGGTEGSYEQYF

size: -
J: TRBJ2-5
D: TRBD2
V: TRBV4-1
DNA: TGCGCCAGCAGCCAAGCTCTTAGCGGGGCCCAACAAGAGACCCAGTACTTC
CDR3: CASSQALSGAQQETQYF

size: -
J: TRBJ1-5
D: -
V: TRBV7-5
DNA: TGTGTCAGAAGCTCACACAATAGGGGCGAACTTAGCAATCAGCCCCAGCATTTT
CDR3: CVRSSHNRGELSNQPQHF

size: -
J: TRBJ1-1
D: -
V: TRBV27
DNA: TGTGCCAGCAGTTTCTCCTTCTCTACCGAAGCTTTCTTT
CDR3: CASSFSFSTEAFF

size: -
J: TRBJ1-2
D: TRBD1
V: TRBV6-5
DNA: TGTGCCAGCAGTGGACAGGGGGCAGGGGACTATGGCTACACCTTC
CDR3: CASSGQGAGDYGYTF

size: -
J: TRBJ2-1
D: -
V: TRBV7-9
DNA: TGTGCCAGCAGAACGGAGAGAGGCTACAATGAGCAGTTCTTC
CDR3: CASRTERGYNEQFF

size: -
J: TRBJ2-7
D: -
V: TRBV5-3
DNA: TGTGCCAGAAGCTTGACCGGACACCTCATTTCCTACGAGCAGTACTTC
CDR3: CARSLTGHLISYEQYF

size: -
J: TRBJ2-4
D: -
V: TRBV5-4
DNA: TGTGCCAGCAGCTTGGTGGGCCAGCAAAACATTCAGTACTTC
CDR3: CASSLVGQQNIQYF

size: -
J: TRBJ1-2
D: TRBD1
V: TRBV7-2
DNA: TGTGCCAGCAGCCCCCCGGGACAGGGCCATGGCTACACCTTC
CDR3: CASSPPGQGHGYTF

size: once
J: TRBJ1-3
D: TRBD1
V: TRBV6-4
DNA: TGTGCCAGCAGTGACTCGATGGGCGACAGGGGAGCTGGAAACACCATATATTTT
CDR3: CASSDSMGDRGAGNTIYF

size: -
J: TRBJ2-7
D: TRBD1
V: TRBV29-1
DNA: TGCAGCGTTGAGACGGGACAGGGGGCCGTAGGGGAGCAGTACTTC
CDR3: CSVETGQGAVGEQYF

size: -
J: TRBJ2-7
D: TRBD2
V: TRBV4-1
DNA: TGCGCCAGCAGCCAAGTCTCAGCGGGGATCTACGAGCAGTACTTC
CDR3: CASSQVSAGIYEQYF

size: -
J: TRBJ2-7
D: -
V: TRBV25-1
DNA: TGTGCCAGCAGTGAAAGCATTAGCGCCCAATCCTACGAGCAGTACTTC
CDR3: CASSESISAQSYEQYF

size: once
J: TRBJ2-2
D: -
V: TRBV5-1
DNA: TGCGCCAGCAGCTTGAGGAGTATTCCCAACACCGGGGAGCTGTTTTTT
CDR3: CASSLRSIPNTGELFF

size: -
J: TRBJ2-7
D: -
V: TRBV6-6
DNA: TGTGCCAGCAGTACGACTCGAGGGTTCGAGCAGTACTTC
CDR3: CASSTTRGFEQYF

size: -
J: TRBJ2-2
D: TRBD2
V: TRBV7-9
DNA: TGTGCCAGCAGCTCAGGGACTAGCAGACTTACCACCGGGGAGCTGTTTTTT
CDR3: CASSSGTSRLTTGELFF

size: -
J: TRBJ1-5
D: -
V: TRBV6-5
DNA: TGTGCCAGCAGTTACTCACGGACACTAAGTCAGCCCCAGCATTTT
CDR3: CASSYSRTLSQPQHF

size: -
J: TRBJ1-1
D: -
V: TRBV27
DNA: TGTGCCAGCAGACTATATTCCGTTGATCCTTGGGCTGAAGCTTTCTTT
CDR3: CASRLYSVDPWAEAFF

size: -
J: TRBJ1-1
D: -
V: TRBV30
DNA: TGTGCCTGCCCCCTTGGGCAGGCCGCGACTGAAGCTTTCTTT
CDR3: CACPLGQAATEAFF

size: -
J: TRBJ1-2
D: -
V: TRBV5-1
DNA: TGCGCCAGCAGCTTGAGTAGCTCTAACTATGGCTACACCTTC
CDR3: CASSLSSSNYGYTF

size: -
J: TRBJ2-1
D: TRBD2
V: TRBV13
DNA: TGTGCCAGCAGCTTAGGACTAGCGGGAGGTGGTGAGCAGTTCTTC
CDR3: CASSLGLAGGGEQFF

size: -
J: TRBJ2-1
D: TRBD1
V: TRBV5-6
DNA: TGTGCCAGCAGCTGGACCGGGACAGGGGCTTCAAATGAGCAGTTCTTC
CDR3: CASSWTGTGASNEQFF

size: -
J: TRBJ2-7
D: TRBD1
V: TRBV4-2
DNA: TGTGCCAGCAGCCAGGAAGTCCGGACAGGGGGCGGCGAGCAGTACTTC
CDR3: CASSQEVRTGGGEQYF

size: -
J: TRBJ2-7
D: TRBD2
V: TRBV4-1
DNA: TGCGCCAGCAGCCCCCGGACTAGCGGGAGTTACGAGCAGTACTTC
CDR3: CASSPRTSGSYEQYF

size: -
J: TRBJ2-7
D: TRBD1
V: TRBV6-1
DNA: TGTGCCAGCAGTACACAGGGGTCCTACGAGCAGTACTTC
CDR3: CASSTQGSYEQYF

size: -
J: TRBJ2-1
D: TRBD2
V: TRBV25-1
DNA: TGTGCCAGCAGTTCCTATGGGCTAGCGGGATGGAATTATGAGCAGTTCTTC
CDR3: CASSSYGLAGWNYEQFF

size: once
J: TRBJ2-7
D: -
V: TRBV6-5
DNA: TGTGCCAGCAGGCAGGGGTCCTCCTACGAGCAGTACTTC
CDR3: CASRQGSSYEQYF

size: -
J: TRBJ2-7
D: TRBD1
V: TRBV6-6
DNA: TGTGCCAGCAGTCACATCAAGACAGGGACCTACGAGCAGTACTTT
CDR3: CASSHIKTGTYEQYF

size: -
J: TRBJ2-1
D: -
V: TRBV10-1
DNA: TGCGCCAGCAGTGCTTCGGGCCTAGCGAGTAAGGATGAGCAGTTCTTC
CDR3: CASSASGLASKDEQFF

size: -
J: TRBJ1-5
D: -
V: TRBV6-1
DNA: TGTGCCAGCAGTGCGGGGGAGTGGGGCAATCAGCCCCAGCATTTT
CDR3: CASSAGEWGNQPQHF

size: once
J: TRBJ2-1
D: TRBD2
V: TRBV7-6
DNA: TGTGCCAGCAGCCCCTATATAGCGGGGAAAGGGTACAATGAGCAGTTCTTC
CDR3: CASSPYIAGKGYNEQFF

size: -
J: TRBJ2-7
D: -
V: TRBV30
DNA: TGTGCCTGGAGTTCCAGATACGAGGAGTACTTC
CDR3: CAWSSRYEEYF

size: -
J: TRBJ1-1
D: TRBD1
V: TRBV2
DNA: TGTGCCAGCAGGGCACCCCGGGACAGCATCACTGAAGCTTTCTTT
CDR3: CASRAPRDSITEAFF

size: -
J: TRBJ2-5
D: -
V: TRBV4-2
DNA: TGTGCCAGCAGCCAAGATTCCGGGACCCAGTACTTC
CDR3: CASSQDSGTQYF

size: -
J: TRBJ2-6
D: -
V: TRBV9
DNA: TGTGCCAGCAGCGACATCAGGGGGGCCAACGTCCTGACTTTC
CDR3: CASSDIRGANVLTF

size: few
J: TRBJ2-5
D: TRBD2
V: TRBV29-1
DNA: TGCAGCGTCTCGACTAGCGGCAACTTTCAGACCCAGTACTTC
CDR3: CSVSTSGNFQTQYF

size: -
J: TRBJ2-2
D: -
V: TRBV7-2
DNA: TGTGCCAGCACGTCGTACGGGGAGCTGTTTTTT
CDR3: CASTSYGELFF

size: -
J: TRBJ1-4
D: TRBD1
V: TRBV7-2
DNA: TGTGCCAGCAGCTCCGGGACAGGGGGATTTGAAAAACTGTTTTTT
CDR3: CASSSGTGGFEKLFF

size: -
J: TRBJ2-1
D: TRBD2
V: TRBV10-3
DNA: TGTGCCATCAGTGACGTAGCGGGAGATTTCGGTGAGCAGTTCTTC
CDR3: CAISDVAGDFGEQFF

size: -
J: TRBJ2-5
D: -
V: TRBV5-4
DNA: TGTGCCAGCAGCTTAATTAGCGGAGTGGAGACCCAGTACTTC
CDR3: CASSLISGVETQYF

size: -
J: TRBJ2-7
D: TRBD2
V: TRBV13
DNA: TGTGCCAGCAGCCCGGTTCCGGGAGGGTCCTCCTCGATTACCTACGAGCAGTACTTC
CDR3: CASSPVPGGSSSITYEQYF

size: -
J: TRBJ2-2
D: TRBD2
V: TRBV18
DNA: TGTGCCAGCTCACCGCAGGGACTACAGAACACCGGGGAGCTGTTTTTT
CDR3: CASSPQGLQNTGELFF

size: -
J: TRBJ1-1
D: -
V: TRBV14
DNA: TGTGCCAGCAGCCGTTGGGGGGACGGGACTGAAGCTTTCTTT
CDR3: CASSRWGDGTEAFF

size: -
J: TRBJ1-1
D: -
V: TRBV7-2
DNA: TGTGCCAGCAGCTGGGCAGGGGTTCCGGCTGAAGCTTTCTTT
CDR3: CASSWAGVPAEAFF

size: -
J: TRBJ2-1
D: TRBD2
V: TRBV7-9
DNA: TGTGCCAGCAGCTCCCAGGGACTAGCGGGAGTCGGCTCCTACAATGAGCAGTTCTTC
CDR3: CASSSQGLAGVGSYNEQFF

size: few
J: TRBJ2-6
D: -
V: TRBV6-1
DNA: TGTGCCTTGGCCAGGACAGACTCTGGGGCCAACGTCCTGACTTTC
CDR3: CALARTDSGANVLTF